This record concerns one T cell receptor (beta chain) sequence. Its target is unknown. CDR3 size: 15 residues. V was cut by 4 bases and J by 3 bases, with 13 bases left in between. The V gene's germline CDR1 is MDHEN and CDR2 SYDVKM. One to two pinch biopsies were taken from the rectum during colonoscopy. This sample is part of a study of pediatric ulcerative colitis. General study results and limits: Acute severe colitis showed lower rectal diversity from clonal expansions. Compared with controls, ulcerative colitis showed greater blood-rectum clone sharing.

Only in-frame clones appear in the TCRdb table, and some are missing; sequencing was by immunoSEQ multiplex PCR. The sample has about 18,000 clones; around 80% are singletons. The receptor comes from a boy younger than 18 who was a control in a study of pediatric ulcerative colitis. This chain links TRBV28 with TRBJ1-3; a possible D gene is TRBD1 (5 bases). Sequencing was carried out using gut tissue. The CDR3 sequence is CASSSSFGGGNTIYF. The CDR3 DNA sequence: TGTGCCAGCAGTTCCTCCTTTGGGGGTGGAAACACCATATATTTT.